A selection of T cell receptor beta chains follows, all from one sample in a study of blood T cells in healthy people across ages. One entry per CDR3 protein, called by TCRdb with MiXCR from the 5' RACE reads. The sample lists just over 1 million distinct CDR3 sequences, under 55% occurring once. Sequencing input: blood. The receptor set was obtained from a woman in her fifties or sixties in good health. Both conserved end residues are part of each CDR3. Where a row states a size, it is once, few, many or the class of an expanded clone; other rows omit it.

clone size	V gene	J gene	CDR3 protein
NA	TRBV12-3/TRBV12-4	TRBJ1-2	CASRSRDRAVDGYTF
NA	TRBV20-1	TRBJ2-1	CSAYGGSRNEQFF
NA	TRBV20-1	TRBJ2-7	CSAPPRDRSGQQYF
NA	TRBV29-1	TRBJ1-1	CSVGEALENTEAFF
NA	TRBV25-1	TRBJ2-3	CASSEARGGTDTQYF
NA	TRBV20-1	TRBJ1-5	CSARVAGFSNQPQHF
NA	TRBV2	TRBJ2-3	CASSFSGSEDTQYF
NA	TRBV2	TRBJ1-4	CASSDWGGEKLFF
few	TRBV6-5	TRBJ2-3	CASSYSGASSTDTQYF
few	TRBV10-3	TRBJ2-3	CAISVAGGDTQYF
few	TRBV20-1	TRBJ2-5	CSARVGLAGTQYF
few	TRBV20-1	TRBJ2-3	CSAKAPPGLSTDTQYF
few	TRBV12-3/TRBV12-4	TRBJ2-7	CASSPSGYAYEQYF
NA	TRBV5-6	NA	CASSLLASGSYETQYF
NA	TRBV27	NA	CASSKDGVCEQYF
NA	TRBV5-5	TRBJ2-2	CAGMGAAGELFF
many	TRBV20-1	TRBJ2-3	CSARGGSTDTQYF
NA	TRBV5-1	TRBJ2-1	CASSLRGTGSYNEQFF
NA	TRBV18	TRBJ2-7	CASSRDTGSAYEQYF
NA	TRBV9	TRBJ2-7	CASSLRASGRSYEQYF
NA	TRBV20-1	TRBJ1-2	CSARDRRGVYGYTF
few	TRBV7-8	TRBJ1-1	CASSFAQGEAFF
few	TRBV6-6	NA	CASSPTTGGYEQYF
NA	TRBV7-9	TRBJ2-7	CASSPKQGTSYEQYF
NA	TRBV6-6	TRBJ2-3	CAATSGLSTDTQYF
once	TRBV29-1	TRBJ2-7	CSVEVPGYNEQYF
NA	TRBV29-1	TRBJ2-1	CSVLAGGDNEQFF
few	TRBV20-1	TRBJ2-5	CSARDSYQGRRRETQYF
NA	TRBV5-1	TRBJ2-1	CASSPSGTSAAAGEQFF
many	TRBV20-1	TRBJ2-7	CSAREHGPSYEQYF